Described below is a single T cell receptor beta chain sequence and its context. This clone's antigen is unknown. Nothing much larger sits one base from this clone, and base qualities are not available. This entry comes from a study of blood T cell repertoires in COVID-19 (dated by TCRdb to the early 2020s). In terms of the full investigation: Samples from collaborators originated in the United States, Italy and Spain and spanned both the acute and convalescent phases of COVID-19. Where available, HLA class I and class II types were taken from metadata supplied by the sample provider and were not determined by assay-based typing. Nearly every sample came with metadata listing a de-identified subject ID, COVID-19 status, age in years and sex. The repertoires were released in a freely available public database meant as a resource for research on the immune response to SARS-CoV-2. Samples came from the ongoing ImmuneRACE study (first 160 participants) plus 1,254 subjects from 6 global collaborators. The prospective study material was composed of cDNA or gDNA derived from T cells, B-cell-depleted T cells, or PBMCs. Deeply sampled blood TCRbeta repertoires from subjects exposed to, actively infected with, or recovered from COVID-19 were included in the dataset. What the work shows at the level of the full study, not this receptor alone: Clinical and demographic metadata were provided uncurated, with the amount varying by source and participant.

Participants in the prospective study were enrolled through a virtual design, were aged roughly 18 to 100 years, and lived in 20 to 30 United States geographic areas. In the prospective study, cohorts were assigned on the basis of participant-reported clinical history obtained from a screening survey and a study questionnaire. Recovered participants in ImmuneRACE Cohort 3 were defined as having two consecutive negative NP/OP PCR tests, clearance from a healthcare professional, or resolution of symptoms. In the prospective study, whole blood, serum and a nasopharyngeal or oropharyngeal swab were collected from each participant by mobile phlebotomists. Prospective study participants could optionally give additional blood draws and questionnaires over an approximately two-month period. Before DNA extraction, prospective study blood samples were shipped either frozen or at room temperature. The immunoSEQ Assay, a bias-controlled multiplex PCR, was used to amplify TCRbeta CDR3 regions from genomic DNA. On the study's bioinformatics: The number of nucleated cells in each sample was estimated from the amplification of reference gene primers within the assay. To quantify the absolute abundance of each unique TCRbeta CDR3 rearrangement, sequence reads were collapsed and filtered. For each sample, productive Simpson clonality was calculated by taking the square root of Simpson's diversity index across productive rearrangements. The table comes from immuneACCESS by way of TCRdb, which keeps in-frame sequences with V and J called. Part of the clones is missing from these tables; in studies checked, under half for an unresolved V gene and the rest for unknown reasons. Clone size and the V and J calls come from that table; the DNA yielded D and trimming. Here the sample has about 370,000 clones; around 89% occur a single time. More than 0.8% of the sample comes from the top ten.

This receptor was obtained from a man aged 18-30 years who had recovered from COVID-19. Material: PBMCs or T cells enriched from blood (not recorded which).

The CDR3 protein: CASSPRDRGAQPQHF. The bases read TGTGCCAGCAGCCCCCGGGACAGGGGAGCCCAGCCCCAGCATTTT. The chain joins TRBV7-9 to TRBJ1-5; a stretch of 10 junction bases matches TRBD1. The CDR3 starts with the cysteine, ends with the phenylalanine, and has 15 residues. Kept here is only the CDR3 DNA, which spans 45 bases and is read in frame from base 1. From a lookup of the germline V gene (reference sequence), CDR1 and CDR2 are SEHNR and FQNEAQ. Ends trimmed: V by 5 bases, J by 7 bases; bases unmatched to a gene: 8.